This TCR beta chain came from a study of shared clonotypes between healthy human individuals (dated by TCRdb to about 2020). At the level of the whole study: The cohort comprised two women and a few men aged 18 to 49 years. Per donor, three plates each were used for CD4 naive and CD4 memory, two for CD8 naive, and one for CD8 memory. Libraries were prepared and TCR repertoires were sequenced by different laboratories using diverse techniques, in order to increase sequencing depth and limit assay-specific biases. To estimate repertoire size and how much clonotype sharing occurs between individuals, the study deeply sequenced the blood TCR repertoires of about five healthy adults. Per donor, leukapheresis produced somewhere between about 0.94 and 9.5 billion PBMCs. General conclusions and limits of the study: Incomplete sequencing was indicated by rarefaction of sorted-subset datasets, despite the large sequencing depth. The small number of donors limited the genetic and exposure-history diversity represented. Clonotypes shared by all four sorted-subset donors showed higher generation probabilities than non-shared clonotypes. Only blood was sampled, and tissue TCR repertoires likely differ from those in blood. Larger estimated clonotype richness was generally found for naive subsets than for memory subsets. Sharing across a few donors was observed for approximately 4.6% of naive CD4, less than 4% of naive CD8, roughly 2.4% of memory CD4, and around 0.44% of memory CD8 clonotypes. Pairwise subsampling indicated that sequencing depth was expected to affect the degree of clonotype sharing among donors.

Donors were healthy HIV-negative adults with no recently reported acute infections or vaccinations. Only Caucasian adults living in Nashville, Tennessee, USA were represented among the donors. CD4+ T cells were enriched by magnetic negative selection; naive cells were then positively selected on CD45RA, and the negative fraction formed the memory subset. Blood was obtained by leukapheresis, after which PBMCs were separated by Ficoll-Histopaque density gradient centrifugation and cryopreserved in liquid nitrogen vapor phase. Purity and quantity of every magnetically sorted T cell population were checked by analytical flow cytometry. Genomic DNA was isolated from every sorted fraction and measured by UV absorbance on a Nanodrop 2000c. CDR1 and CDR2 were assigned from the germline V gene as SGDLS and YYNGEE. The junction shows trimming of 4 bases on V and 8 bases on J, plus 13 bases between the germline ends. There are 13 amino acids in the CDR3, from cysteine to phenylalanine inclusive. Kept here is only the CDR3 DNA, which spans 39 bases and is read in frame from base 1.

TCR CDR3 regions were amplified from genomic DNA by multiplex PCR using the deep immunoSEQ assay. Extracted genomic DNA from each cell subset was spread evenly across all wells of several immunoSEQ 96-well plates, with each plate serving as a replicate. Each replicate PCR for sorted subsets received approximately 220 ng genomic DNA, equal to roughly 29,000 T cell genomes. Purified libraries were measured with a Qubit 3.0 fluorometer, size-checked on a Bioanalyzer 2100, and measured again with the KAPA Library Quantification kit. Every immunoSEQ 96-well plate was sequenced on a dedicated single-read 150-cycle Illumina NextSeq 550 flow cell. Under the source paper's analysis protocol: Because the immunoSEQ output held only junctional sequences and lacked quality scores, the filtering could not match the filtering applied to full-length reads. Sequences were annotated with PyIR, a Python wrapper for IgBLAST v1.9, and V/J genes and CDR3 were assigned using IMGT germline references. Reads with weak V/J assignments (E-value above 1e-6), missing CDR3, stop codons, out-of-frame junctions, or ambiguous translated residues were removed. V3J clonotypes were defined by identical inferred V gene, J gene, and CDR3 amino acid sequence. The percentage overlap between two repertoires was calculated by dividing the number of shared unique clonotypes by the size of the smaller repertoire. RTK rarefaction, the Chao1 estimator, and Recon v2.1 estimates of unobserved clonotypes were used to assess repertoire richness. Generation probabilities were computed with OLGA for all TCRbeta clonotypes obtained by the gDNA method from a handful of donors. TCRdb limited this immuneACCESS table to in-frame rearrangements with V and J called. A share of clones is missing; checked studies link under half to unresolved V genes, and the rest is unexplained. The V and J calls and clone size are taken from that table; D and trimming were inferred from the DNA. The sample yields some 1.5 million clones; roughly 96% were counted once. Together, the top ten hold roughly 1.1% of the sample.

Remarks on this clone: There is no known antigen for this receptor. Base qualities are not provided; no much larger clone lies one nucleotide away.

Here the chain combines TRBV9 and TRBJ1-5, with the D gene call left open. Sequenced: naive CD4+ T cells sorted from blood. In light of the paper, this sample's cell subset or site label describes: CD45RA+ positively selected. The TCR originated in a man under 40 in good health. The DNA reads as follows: TGTGCCAGCAGCCCACTGGTGCGGGAGCCCCAGCATTTT. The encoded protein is CASSPLVREPQHF.